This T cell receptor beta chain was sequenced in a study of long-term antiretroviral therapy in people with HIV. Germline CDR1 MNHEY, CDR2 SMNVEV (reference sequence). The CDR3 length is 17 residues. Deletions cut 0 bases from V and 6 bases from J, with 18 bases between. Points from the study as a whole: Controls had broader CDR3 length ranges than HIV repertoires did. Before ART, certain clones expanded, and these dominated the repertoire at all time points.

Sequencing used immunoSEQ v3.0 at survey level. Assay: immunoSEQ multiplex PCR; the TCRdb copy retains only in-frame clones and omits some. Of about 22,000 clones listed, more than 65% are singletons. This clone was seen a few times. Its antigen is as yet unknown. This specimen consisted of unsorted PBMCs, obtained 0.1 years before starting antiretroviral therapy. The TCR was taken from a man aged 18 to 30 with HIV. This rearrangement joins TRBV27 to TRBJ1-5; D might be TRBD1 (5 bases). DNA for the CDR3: TGTGCCAGCAGTTTATCCTCCCACCCAGGGTTGGGTCAGCCCCAGCATTTT. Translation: CASSLSSHPGLGQPQHF.